This record concerns one T cell receptor (beta chain) sequence. Its antigen remains undetermined. Base qualities are not provided; no much larger clone lies one nucleotide away. The library was obtained by the immunoSEQ multiplex PCR assay. The immuneACCESS repertoire file appears here via TCRdb, limited to in-frame rearrangements. These files lack a portion of the clones; in checked studies, under half of the deficit traces to unresolved V genes, and the cause of the others is not known. The sample table shows 66,000 or so clones, and approximately 90% are seen once. About 4.7% of the sample goes to the ten largest clones. This sample is part of a study of technical replicates of blood from a handful of donors (TCRdb year 2017). From cysteine to phenylalanine, the CDR3 is 13 amino acids long. CDR3 DNA only is kept here, 39 bases in frame from base 1. In the germline V gene, CDR1 corresponds to KGHSH and CDR2 to LQKENI. The germline ends are 9 bases apart after V is trimmed by 3 bases and J by 4 bases.

The sequence links TRBV18 to TRBJ1-1, with TRBD1 as a weak D call on 5 bases. This receptor was identified in a human donor in good health. Some clones in this sample may be carry-over from other donors' samples. The sequencing sample was made of PBMCs. The CDR3 is CASSPRESTEAFF. The nucleotide sequence reads as follows: TGTGCCAGCTCACCCAGGGAAAGCACTGAAGCTTTCTTT.